The following is a T cell receptor (beta chain) sequence with its context. PCR was performed using 60 Vbeta and 13 Jbeta primers. The data were produced by immunoSEQ multiplex PCR, yet TCRdb's version contains in-frame clones alone and is incomplete. The sample lists tens of thousands of clones, 70% to 80% seen once, with around 8.4% in the top ten. These data are taken from a study of cytomegalovirus exposure and HLA in healthy donors. Looked up from germline, CDR1 is LNHDA and CDR2 is SQIVND (reference sequence). The CDR3 sequence is 12 residues long. V shed 5 bases and J 8 bases; nucleotides not matched to a gene: 3.

Sequencing used PBMCs. The chain joins TRBV19 to TRBJ2-1, with TRBD1 matching 7 bases. The TCR was taken from a man aged 55-75 years in good health and CMV-seronegative. This CDR3 reads CASSVGGDEQFF. The CDR3, as DNA: TGTGCCAGTAGTGTAGGGGGCGATGAGCAGTTCTTC. The variable domain in full, with the rest retrieved from reference TRBV19 and TRBJ2-1, is DGGITQSPKYLFRKEGQNVTLSCEQNLNHDAMYWYRQDPGQGLRLIYYSQIVNDFQKGDIAEGYSVSREKKESFPLTVTSAQKNPTAFYLCASSVGGDEQFFGPGTRLTVL.